A selection of T cell receptor beta chains follows, all from one sample in a study of T-cell reconstitution after alpha-beta-depleted transplantation in children. Each CDR3 protein is one row after TCRdb ran MiXCR on the PCR reads. The sample contains 450,000 to 600,000 distinct CDR3 sequences, about 10% of which appear only once. Specimen: PBMCs, collected before TCRalphabeta/CD19-depleted stem cell transplant. Every receptor here comes from a child aged 2 to 10 with inherited bone marrow failure, due to receive a stem cell transplant. Each CDR3 is given with its conserved first and last residue. Fields, in order: J gene, clone size, V gene, D gene, CDR3 protein, CDR3 DNA. A D gene is named only where the DNA matches it firmly. The size entry is marked missing in some rows and otherwise reads once, few, many or a size class.

J: TRBJ2-1; size: few; V: TRBV18; D: NA; CDR3: CASSPRSGFSYNEQFF; DNA: TGTGCCAGCTCACCACGGAGCGGCTTCTCCTACAATGAGCAGTTCTTC
J: TRBJ1-1; size: NA; V: TRBV27; D: NA; CDR3: CASSLSGDPMNTEAFF; DNA: TGTGCCAGCAGTTTATCGGGCGACCCTATGAACACTGAAGCTTTCTTT
J: TRBJ2-1; size: NA; V: TRBV20-1; D: TRBD2; CDR3: CSARDVPEPGLARYNEQFF; DNA: TGCAGTGCTAGAGACGTCCCAGAACCGGGACTAGCGAGGTACAATGAGCAGTTCTTC
J: TRBJ1-2; size: NA; V: TRBV10-3; D: NA; CDR3: CAISAGEVGYTF; DNA: TGTGCCATCAGCGCGGGCGAGGTTGGCTACACCTTC
J: TRBJ1-5; size: many; V: TRBV6-5; D: NA; CDR3: CASSYSRGNQPQHF; DNA: TGTGCCAGCAGTTACTCGCGCGGAAATCAGCCCCAGCATTTT
J: TRBJ2-7; size: many; V: TRBV10-3; D: NA; CDR3: CAISLTSNYEQYF; DNA: TGTGCCATCAGTCTGACTAGTAACTACGAGCAGTACTTC
J: TRBJ2-7; size: NA; V: TRBV7-8; D: NA; CDR3: CASSLVVDSLSYEQYF; DNA: TGTGCCAGCAGCTTAGTCGTGGACAGTCTCTCCTACGAGCAGTACTTC
J: TRBJ2-1; size: NA; V: TRBV3-1; D: TRBD2; CDR3: CTSSLLAGVGGNEQFF; DNA: TGTACCAGCAGTCTCCTAGCGGGAGTCGGCGGCAATGAGCAGTTCTTC
J: TRBJ1-1; size: many; V: TRBV12-3/TRBV12-4; D: NA; CDR3: CASTSDLGSEAFF; DNA: TGTGCCAGCACCTCCGATCTCGGGTCTGAAGCTTTCTTT
J: TRBJ2-5; size: NA; V: TRBV29-1; D: TRBD2; CDR3: CSVDGLAGEEETQYF; DNA: TGCAGCGTTGACGGACTAGCGGGAGAAGAGGAGACCCAGTACTTC
J: TRBJ2-1; size: few; V: TRBV6-5; D: TRBD1; CDR3: CASSYEGAQNNEQFF; DNA: TGTGCCAGCAGTTACGAGGGGGCGCAGAACAATGAGCAGTTCTTC
J: TRBJ1-1; size: many; V: TRBV13; D: NA; CDR3: CASTSRRGIPTEAFF; DNA: TGTGCCAGCACCTCAAGGAGGGGGATCCCAACTGAAGCTTTCTTT
J: TRBJ2-1; size: many; V: TRBV4-3; D: NA; CDR3: CASSQDRDFTYNEQFF; DNA: TGCGCCAGCAGCCAAGATCGGGACTTCACCTACAATGAGCAGTTCTTC
J: TRBJ2-4; size: many; V: TRBV6-2/TRBV6-3; D: NA; CDR3: CASRPIRGRGDIQYF; DNA: TGTGCCAGCAGACCTATAAGGGGCCGGGGAGACATTCAGTACTTC
J: TRBJ2-1; size: NA; V: TRBV7-9; D: TRBD2; CDR3: CASSLILAGVNEQFF; DNA: TGTGCCAGCAGCTTGATCCTAGCGGGCGTCAATGAGCAGTTCTTC
J: TRBJ2-3; size: NA; V: TRBV11-2; D: TRBD2; CDR3: CASSPRDTRAGGKDTQYF; DNA: TGTGCCAGCAGCCCCCGCGATACAAGAGCGGGAGGGAAAGATACGCAGTATTTT
J: TRBJ2-1; size: many; V: TRBV7-9; D: TRBD2; CDR3: CASSSGSGSGSYNEQFF; DNA: TGTGCCAGCAGCTCGGGTAGCGGGAGCGGGTCCTACAATGAGCAGTTCTTC
J: TRBJ2-3; size: many; V: TRBV12-3/TRBV12-4; D: NA; CDR3: CASSQSEDTQYF; DNA: TGTGCCAGCAGCCAATCCGAGGATACGCAGTATTTT
J: TRBJ2-1; size: many; V: TRBV20-1; D: TRBD2; CDR3: CSARTLGAGVYNEQFF; DNA: TGCAGTGCTAGAACCTTAGGAGCGGGAGTCTACAATGAGCAGTTCTTC
J: TRBJ1-1; size: NA; V: TRBV30; D: NA; CDR3: CAWRHGWLNTEAFF; DNA: TGTGCCTGGAGGCACGGGTGGTTGAACACTGAAGCTTTCTTT
J: TRBJ1-2; size: NA; V: TRBV28; D: NA; CDR3: CASSLAGMGFYGYTF; DNA: TGTGCCAGCAGTTTAGCAGGGATGGGATTCTATGGCTACACCTTC
J: TRBJ2-7; size: NA; V: TRBV7-2; D: NA; CDR3: CASSSVPRGEQYF; DNA: TGTGCCAGCAGTTCCGTGCCCCGGGGCGAGCAGTACTTC
J: TRBJ1-6; size: many; V: TRBV27; D: NA; CDR3: CASSLTNSPLHF; DNA: TGTGCCAGCAGTCTCACTAATTCACCCCTCCACTTT
J: TRBJ1-6; size: many; V: TRBV12-3/TRBV12-4; D: NA; CDR3: CASSSSAASLEDSPLHF; DNA: TGTGCCAGCAGTTCCTCGGCTGCCTCCTTAGAAGATTCACCCCTCCACTTT
J: TRBJ2-1; size: NA; V: TRBV27; D: TRBD2; CDR3: CASNGGSSYNEQFF; DNA: TGTGCCAGCAACGGCGGGAGCTCCTACAATGAGCAGTTCTTC
J: TRBJ2-7; size: many; V: TRBV7-2; D: NA; CDR3: CASRSEGRASSYEQYF; DNA: TGTGCCAGCAGATCGGAGGGGCGGGCAAGCTCCTACGAGCAGTACTTC
J: TRBJ2-2; size: many; V: TRBV28; D: NA; CDR3: CASSSRLIRGPNTGELFF; DNA: TGTGCCAGCAGTTCCCGCCTCATCAGGGGCCCGAACACCGGGGAGCTGTTTTTT
J: TRBJ2-7; size: many; V: TRBV7-9; D: TRBD1; CDR3: CASSQPGQEDYEQYF; DNA: TGTGCCAGCAGCCAACCGGGACAGGAGGACTACGAGCAGTACTTC
J: TRBJ1-1; size: many; V: TRBV19; D: NA; CDR3: CASSYGGMAEAFF; DNA: TGTGCCAGTAGTTACGGGGGGATGGCTGAAGCTTTCTTT
J: TRBJ2-5; size: few; V: TRBV6-2/TRBV6-3; D: TRBD2; CDR3: CASSPGLAGGSFGTQYF; DNA: TGTGCCAGCAGTCCGGGACTAGCGGGAGGCTCCTTTGGGACCCAGTACTTC
J: TRBJ2-7; size: many; V: TRBV28; D: NA; CDR3: CASYSFRAVDYEQYF; DNA: TGTGCCAGCTACTCTTTCAGGGCCGTTGACTACGAGCAGTACTTC
J: TRBJ1-1; size: many; V: TRBV28; D: NA; CDR3: CASSVPGNTEAFF; DNA: TGTGCCAGCAGCGTACCAGGGAACACTGAAGCTTTCTTT
J: TRBJ2-1; size: few; V: TRBV2; D: NA; CDR3: CASSRRKTRGAADEQFF; DNA: TGTGCCAGCAGTCGACGTAAGACTAGGGGGGCCGCCGATGAGCAGTTCTTC
J: TRBJ2-1; size: NA; V: TRBV28; D: NA; CDR3: CAISSRQVLSYNEQFF; DNA: TGTGCCATCAGCTCCAGACAGGTCCTCTCCTACAATGAGCAGTTCTTC
J: TRBJ2-3; size: many; V: TRBV29-1; D: NA; CDR3: CSVESIRLTDTQYF; DNA: TGCAGCGTTGAATCAATCCGCCTCACAGATACGCAGTATTTT
J: TRBJ2-2; size: many; V: TRBV7-9; D: NA; CDR3: CASSLDDMNTGELFF; DNA: TGTGCCAGCAGCTTAGATGACATGAACACCGGGGAGCTGTTTTTT
J: TRBJ2-2; size: few; V: TRBV20-1; D: TRBD1; CDR3: CSAPSGTGYTGELFF; DNA: TGCAGTGCTCCTTCCGGGACAGGGTACACCGGGGAGCTGTTTTTT
J: TRBJ2-2; size: many; V: TRBV20-1; D: NA; CDR3: CSATQGFAYTGELFF; DNA: TGCAGTGCTACCCAGGGTTTCGCTTACACCGGGGAGCTGTTTTTT
J: TRBJ2-1; size: few; V: TRBV3-1; D: TRBD2; CDR3: CASSQEIAGFPYNEQFF; DNA: TGTGCCAGCAGCCAAGAGATAGCGGGATTCCCCTACAATGAGCAGTTCTTC
J: TRBJ2-1; size: many; V: TRBV20-1; D: NA; CDR3: CSARLVGEQFF; DNA: TGCAGTGCGAGACTAGTAGGGGAGCAGTTCTTC
J: TRBJ2-2; size: many; V: TRBV11-2; D: TRBD1; CDR3: CASSPGGTGNTGELFF; DNA: TGTGCCAGCAGCCCAGGAGGGACAGGGAACACCGGGGAGCTGTTTTTT
J: TRBJ2-2; size: many; V: TRBV12-3/TRBV12-4; D: TRBD2; CDR3: CASSLGGSTGELFF; DNA: TGTGCCAGCAGTCTCGGCGGGAGCACCGGGGAGCTGTTTTTT
J: TRBJ1-1; size: NA; V: TRBV19; D: TRBD1; CDR3: CASSAGTVFSNTEAFF; DNA: TGTGCCAGTAGCGCCGGGACAGTTTTTTCGAACACTGAAGCTTTCTTT
J: TRBJ1-5; size: few; V: TRBV7-2; D: NA; CDR3: CASSLESPVTGQPQHF; DNA: TGTGCCAGCAGCTTAGAGTCCCCGGTTACCGGTCAGCCCCAGCATTTT
J: TRBJ2-3; size: many; V: TRBV12-3/TRBV12-4; D: NA; CDR3: CASSFLEGLIAQYF; DNA: TGTGCCAGCAGTTTTTTGGAGGGCCTTATTGCGCAGTATTTT
J: TRBJ2-3; size: NA; V: TRBV20-1; D: TRBD2; CDR3: CSATDPLAGGRGFSTDTQYF; DNA: TGCAGTGCTACTGACCCACTAGCGGGAGGTAGGGGCTTTAGCACAGATACGCAGTATTTT
J: TRBJ2-6; size: few; V: TRBV28; D: NA; CDR3: CASSLYGGSGANVLTF; DNA: TGTGCCAGCAGTTTATATGGAGGTTCTGGGGCCAACGTCCTGACTTTC
J: TRBJ1-2; size: many; V: TRBV4-3; D: TRBD1; CDR3: CASSLGQAYGYTF; DNA: TGCGCCAGCAGCCTAGGACAGGCCTATGGCTACACCTTC
J: TRBJ2-1; size: few; V: TRBV13; D: NA; CDR3: CASSLGALYNEQFF; DNA: TGTGCCAGCAGCTTAGGAGCCCTGTACAATGAGCAGTTCTTC
J: TRBJ2-5; size: many; V: TRBV20-1; D: TRBD2; CDR3: CSARKPGLAGGGETQYF; DNA: TGCAGTGCTAGAAAACCGGGACTAGCGGGAGGGGGAGAGACCCAGTACTTC
J: TRBJ1-4; size: NA; V: TRBV20-1; D: NA; CDR3: CSARDRGGEKLFF; DNA: TGCAGTGCTAGAGATAGGGGTGGTGAAAAACTGTTTTTT